Described below is a single T cell receptor beta chain sequence and its context. No antigen is known for it. V was cut by 7 bases and J by 7 bases, with 22 bases left in between. The CDR3 loop spans 15 amino acids. The germline V gene encodes CDR1 SGHTA and CDR2 FQGNSA. This sample is part of a study of blood T cells in healthy people across ages. The study's findings and limits: More naive CD4+ cells and higher diversity were found in long-lived than in aged donors. In these data, TCR beta diversity tracked strongly with naive T cell percentage.

The use of a sample-barcoded 5' primer and a J-beta primer mix characterized a second PCR of roughly 7 to 11 cycles. Carrying 12 random nucleotides, a template-switch adaptor labeled each individual cDNA molecule. TCRdb re-derived calls from the 5' RACE reads in MiXCR, one entry per CDR3 protein. The sample has 650,000 to 1,000,000 distinct CDR3 sequences, under 40% seen once. The sequenced sample consisted of blood. The genes are TRBV7-2 and TRBJ1-1; D may be TRBD1 (6 bases). This receptor was obtained from a man aged 18 to 29 in good health. The CDR3 nucleotides are TGTGCCAGCATCCTCCTCCCGAGGGGGGTAATTGAAGCTTTCTTT. It is translated as CASILLPRGVIEAFF. Supplemented by reference TRBV7-2 and TRBJ1-1, the full variable domain reads GAGVSQSPSNKVTEKGKDVELRCDPISGHTALYWYRQSLGQGLEFLIYFQGNSAPDKSGLPSDRFSAERTGGSVSTLTIQRTQQEDSAVYLCASILLPRGVIEAFFGQGTRLTVV.